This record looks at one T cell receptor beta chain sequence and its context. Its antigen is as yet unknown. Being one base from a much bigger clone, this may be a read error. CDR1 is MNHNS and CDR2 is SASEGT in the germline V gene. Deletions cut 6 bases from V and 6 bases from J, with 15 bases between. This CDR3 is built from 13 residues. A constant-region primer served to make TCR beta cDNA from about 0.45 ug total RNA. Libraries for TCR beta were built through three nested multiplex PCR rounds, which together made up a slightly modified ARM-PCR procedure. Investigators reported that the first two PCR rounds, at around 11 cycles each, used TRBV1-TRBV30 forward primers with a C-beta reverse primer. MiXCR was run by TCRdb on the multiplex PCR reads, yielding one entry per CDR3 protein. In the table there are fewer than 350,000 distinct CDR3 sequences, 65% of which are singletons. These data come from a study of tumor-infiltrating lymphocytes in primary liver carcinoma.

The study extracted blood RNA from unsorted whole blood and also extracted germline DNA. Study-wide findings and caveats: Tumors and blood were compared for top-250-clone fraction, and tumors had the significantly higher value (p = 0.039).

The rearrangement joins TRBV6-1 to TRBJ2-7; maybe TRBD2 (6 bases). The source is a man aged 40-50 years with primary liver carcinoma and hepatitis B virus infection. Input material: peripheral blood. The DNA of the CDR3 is TGTGCCAGCAGAAGGGACTCTTCGGGCGAGCAGTACTTC. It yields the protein CASRRDSSGEQYF.